This T cell receptor (beta chain) was sequenced during a study of CD8+CD57+ T cells in acquired aplastic anemia. About the research overall: The study obtained an average of about 3.2 ug of DNA from sorted CD4+ and CD8+ cells. General study results and limits: Overlap between patients and controls comprised about 28 CD8+ CDR3 sequences.

Both TCR beta VDJ combination and CDR3 sequence profiling were carried out. Genomic DNA was the template for this profiling. TCRdb recomputed calls from the reads with MiXCR, one row per CDR3 protein. The sample yields about 220,000 distinct CDR3 sequences, about 37% seen once. This clonotype was counted ten times or more. The antigen is unknown. CDR3 length: 12 residues. With 5 bases removed from V and 8 bases from J, the gap between germline ends came to 11 bases. The sequenced sample was sorted CD4+, CD8+, or CD8+CD57+ T cells (not recorded which) from PBMCs. The receptor was derived from a human donor in good health, serving as a control. The rearrangement uses TRBV12-3 or TRBV12-4 and TRBJ2-3; possibly TRBD1 or TRBD2 for D (6 bases each). For the CDR3, the DNA is TGTGCCAGCAGTGGGGGGCCCGGTACGCAGTATTTT. Amino acid sequence: CASSGGPGTQYF.